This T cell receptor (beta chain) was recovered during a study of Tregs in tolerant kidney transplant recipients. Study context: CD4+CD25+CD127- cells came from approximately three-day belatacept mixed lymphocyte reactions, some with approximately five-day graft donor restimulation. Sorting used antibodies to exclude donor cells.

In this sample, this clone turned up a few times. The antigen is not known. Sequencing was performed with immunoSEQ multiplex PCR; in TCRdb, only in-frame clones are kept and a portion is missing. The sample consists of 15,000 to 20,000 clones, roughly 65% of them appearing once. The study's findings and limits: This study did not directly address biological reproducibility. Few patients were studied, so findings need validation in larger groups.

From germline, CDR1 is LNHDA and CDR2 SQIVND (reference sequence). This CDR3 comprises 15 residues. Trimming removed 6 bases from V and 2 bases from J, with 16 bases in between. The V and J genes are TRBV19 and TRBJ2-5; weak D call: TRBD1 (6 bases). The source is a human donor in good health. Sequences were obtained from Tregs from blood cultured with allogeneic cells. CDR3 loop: CASRTSGTPQETQYF. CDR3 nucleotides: TGTGCCAGTAGAACCTCCGGGACACCTCAAGAGACCCAGTACTTC.